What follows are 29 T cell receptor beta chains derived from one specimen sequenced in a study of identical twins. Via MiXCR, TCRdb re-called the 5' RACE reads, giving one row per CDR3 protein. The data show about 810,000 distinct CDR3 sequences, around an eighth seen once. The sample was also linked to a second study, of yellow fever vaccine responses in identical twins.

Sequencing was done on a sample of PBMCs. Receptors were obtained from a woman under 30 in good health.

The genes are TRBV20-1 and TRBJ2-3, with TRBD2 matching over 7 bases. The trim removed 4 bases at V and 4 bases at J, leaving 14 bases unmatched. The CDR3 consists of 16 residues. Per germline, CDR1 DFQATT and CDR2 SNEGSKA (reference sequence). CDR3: CSAKGLGGGGSDTQYF. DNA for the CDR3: TGCAGTGCTAAAGGCCTGGGGGGGGGAGGCTCAGATACGCAGTATTTT.

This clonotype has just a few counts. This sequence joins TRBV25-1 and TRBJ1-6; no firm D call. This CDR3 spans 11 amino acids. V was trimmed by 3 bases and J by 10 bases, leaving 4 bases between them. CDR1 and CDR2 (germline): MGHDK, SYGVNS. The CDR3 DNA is TGTGCCAGCAGTGATAGCTCACCCCTCCACTTT. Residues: CASSDSSPLHF.

CDR3 amino acids: CSVATGTYEQYV. Here the CDR3 DNA reads TGCAGCGTGGCGACAGGAACCTACGAGCAGTACGTC. V usage is TRBV29-1 and J usage is TRBJ2-7, with D perhaps matching TRBD1 (6 bases). V was trimmed by 6 bases and J by 2 bases, leaving 11 bases between them. Germline CDR1 reads SQVTM; CDR2 reads ANQGSEA. The CDR3 spans 12 residues.

CDR3 DNA: TGTGCCAGCAGCGTAGATAACGGGCGAGAGACCCAGTACTTC. This sequence encodes CASSVDNGRETQYF. The chain combines TRBV9 with TRBJ2-5; D is uncertain. The ends were cut back, 0 bases at V and 4 bases at J, with 10 bases in the middle. The CDR3 has 14 residues. Per the germline V gene, CDR1 is SGDLS and CDR2 is YYNGEE.

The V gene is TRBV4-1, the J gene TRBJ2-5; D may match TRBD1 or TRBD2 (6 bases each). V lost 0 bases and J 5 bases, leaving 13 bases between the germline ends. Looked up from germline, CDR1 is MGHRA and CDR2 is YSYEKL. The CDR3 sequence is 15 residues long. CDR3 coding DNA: TGCGCCAGCAGCCAAGAAAGGGGGGTTCAGGAGACCCAGTACTTC. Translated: CASSQERGVQETQYF.

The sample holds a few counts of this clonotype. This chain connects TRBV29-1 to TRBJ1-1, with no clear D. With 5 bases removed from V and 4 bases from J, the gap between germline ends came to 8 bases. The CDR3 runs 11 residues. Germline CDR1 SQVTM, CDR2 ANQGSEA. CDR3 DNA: TGCAGCGTTATTCTGGGCACTGAAGCTTTCTTT. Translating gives CSVILGTEAFF. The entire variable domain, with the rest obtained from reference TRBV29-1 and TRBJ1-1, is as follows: SAVISQKPSRDICQRGTSLTIQCQVDSQVTMMFWYRQQPGQSLTLIATANQGSEATYESGFVIDKFPISRPNLTFSTLTVSNMSPEDSSIYLCSVILGTEAFFGQGTRLTVV.

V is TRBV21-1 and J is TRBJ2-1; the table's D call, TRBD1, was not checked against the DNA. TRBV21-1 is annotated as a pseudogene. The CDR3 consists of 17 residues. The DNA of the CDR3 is TGTGCCAGCAGCAAAGGAGGGGGGCTAGGGTACTACAATGAGCAGTTCTTC. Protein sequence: CASSKGGGLGYYNEQFF.

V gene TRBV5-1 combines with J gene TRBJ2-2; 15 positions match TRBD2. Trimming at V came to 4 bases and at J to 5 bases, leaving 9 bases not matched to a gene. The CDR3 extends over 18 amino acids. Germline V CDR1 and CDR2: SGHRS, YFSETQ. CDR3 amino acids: CASSTGLAGGPETGELFF. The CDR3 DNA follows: TGCGCCAGCAGCACAGGACTAGCGGGGGGGCCGGAGACCGGGGAGCTGTTTTTT. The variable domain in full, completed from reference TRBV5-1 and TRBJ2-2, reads KAGVTQTPRYLIKTRGQQVTLSCSPISGHRSVSWYQQTPGQGLQFLFEYFSETQRNKGNFPGRFSGRQFSNSRSEMNVSTLELGDSALYLCASSTGLAGGPETGELFFGEGSRLTVL.

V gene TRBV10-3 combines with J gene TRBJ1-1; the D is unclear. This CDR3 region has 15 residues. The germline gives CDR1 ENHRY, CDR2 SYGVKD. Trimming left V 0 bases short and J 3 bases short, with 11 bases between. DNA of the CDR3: TGTGCCATCAGTGAGTCCCCCAGGCGAGACACTGAAGCTTTCTTT. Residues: CAISESPRRDTEAFF.

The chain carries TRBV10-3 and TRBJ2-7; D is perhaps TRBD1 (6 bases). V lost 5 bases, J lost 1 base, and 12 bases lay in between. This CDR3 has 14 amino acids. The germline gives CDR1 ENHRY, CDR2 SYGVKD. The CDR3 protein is CAISRRTESYEQYF. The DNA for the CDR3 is TGTGCCATCAGTCGGAGGACAGAGTCCTACGAGCAGTACTTC.

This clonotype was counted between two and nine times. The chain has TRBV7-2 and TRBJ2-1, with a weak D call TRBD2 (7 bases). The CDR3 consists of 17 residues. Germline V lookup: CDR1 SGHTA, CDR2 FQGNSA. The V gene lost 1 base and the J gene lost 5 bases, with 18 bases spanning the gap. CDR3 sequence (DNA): TGTGCCAGCAGCTTAGTCCGGATGGCGGGGGCTAACAATGAGCAGTTCTTC. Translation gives CASSLVRMAGANNEQFF.

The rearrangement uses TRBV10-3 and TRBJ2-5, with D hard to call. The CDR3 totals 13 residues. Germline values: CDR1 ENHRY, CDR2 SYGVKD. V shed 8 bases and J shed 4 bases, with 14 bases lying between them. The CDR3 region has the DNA TGTGCCATCTCTTTAGTCGAAGGAGAGACCCAGTACTTC. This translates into CAISLVEGETQYF.

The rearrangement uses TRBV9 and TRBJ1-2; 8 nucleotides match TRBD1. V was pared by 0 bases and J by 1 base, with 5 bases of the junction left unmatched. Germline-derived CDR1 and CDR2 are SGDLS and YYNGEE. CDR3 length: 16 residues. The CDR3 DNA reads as TGTGCCAGCAGCGTAGGGGGGACAGGCTATAACTATGGCTACACCTTC. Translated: CASSVGGTGYNYGYTF.

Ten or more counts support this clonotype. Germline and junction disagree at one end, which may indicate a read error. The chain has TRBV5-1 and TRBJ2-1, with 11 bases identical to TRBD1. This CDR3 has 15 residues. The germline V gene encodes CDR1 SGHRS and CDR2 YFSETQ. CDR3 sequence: CASSSGTGGYNEQFF. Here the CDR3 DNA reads TGTGCCAGCTCTTCCGGGACAGGGGGCTACAATGAGCAGTTCTTC.

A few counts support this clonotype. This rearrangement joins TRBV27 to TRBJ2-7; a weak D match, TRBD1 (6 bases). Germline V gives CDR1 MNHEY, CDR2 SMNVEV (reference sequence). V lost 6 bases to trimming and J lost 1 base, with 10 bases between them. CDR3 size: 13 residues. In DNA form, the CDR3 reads TGTGCCAGCAGAGGACAGAAATCCTACGAGCAGTACGTC. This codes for CASRGQKSYEQYV.

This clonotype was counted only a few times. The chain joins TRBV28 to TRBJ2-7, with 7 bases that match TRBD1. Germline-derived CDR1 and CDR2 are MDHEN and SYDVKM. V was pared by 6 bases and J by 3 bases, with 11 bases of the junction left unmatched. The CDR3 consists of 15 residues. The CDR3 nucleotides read TGTGCCAGCAGACCCACAGGGGTAGGGCGCTACGAGCAGTACTTC. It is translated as CASRPTGVGRYEQYF.

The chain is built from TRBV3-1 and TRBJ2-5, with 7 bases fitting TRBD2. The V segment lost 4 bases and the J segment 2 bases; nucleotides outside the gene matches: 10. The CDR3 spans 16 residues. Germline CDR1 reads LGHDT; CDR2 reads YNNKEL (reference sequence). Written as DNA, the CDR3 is TGTGCCAGCAGCCGAGGACGGGGGACTACTCAAGAGACCCAGTACTTC. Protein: CASSRGRGTTQETQYF.

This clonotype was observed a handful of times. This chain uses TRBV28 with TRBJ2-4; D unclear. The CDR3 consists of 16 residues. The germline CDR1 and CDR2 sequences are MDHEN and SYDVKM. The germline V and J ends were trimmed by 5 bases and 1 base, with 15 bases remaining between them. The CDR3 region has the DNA TGTGCCAGCAGTACCATATCTACCGGGGCCAAAAACATTCAGTACTTC. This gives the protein CASSTISTGAKNIQYF. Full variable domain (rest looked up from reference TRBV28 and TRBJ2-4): DVKVTQSSRYLVKRTGEKVFLECVQDMDHENMFWYRQDPGLGLRLIYFSYDVKMKEKGDIPEGYSVSREKKERFSLILESASTNQTSMYLCASSTISTGAKNIQYFGAGTRLSVL.

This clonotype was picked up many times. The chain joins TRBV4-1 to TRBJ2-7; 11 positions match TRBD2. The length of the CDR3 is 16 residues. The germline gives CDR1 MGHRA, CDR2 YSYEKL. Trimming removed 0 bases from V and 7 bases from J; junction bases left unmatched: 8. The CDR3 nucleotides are TGCGCCAGCAGCCAAGATCGTAGCGGGAGGGCCGGAGAGCAGTACTTC. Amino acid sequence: CASSQDRSGRAGEQYF.

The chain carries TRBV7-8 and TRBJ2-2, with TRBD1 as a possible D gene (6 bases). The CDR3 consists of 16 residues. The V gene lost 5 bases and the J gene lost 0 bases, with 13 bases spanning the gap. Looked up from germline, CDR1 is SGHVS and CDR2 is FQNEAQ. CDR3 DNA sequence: TGTGCCAGCAGCCCGCCTCGGACAGCGAACACCGGGGAGCTGTTTTTT. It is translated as CASSPPRTANTGELFF.

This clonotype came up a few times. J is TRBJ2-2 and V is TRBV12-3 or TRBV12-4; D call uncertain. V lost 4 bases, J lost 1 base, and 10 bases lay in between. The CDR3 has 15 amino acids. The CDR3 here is CASSWSPGNTGELFF. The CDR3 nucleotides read TGTGCCAGCAGTTGGTCCCCCGGGAACACCGGGGAGCTGTTTTTT.

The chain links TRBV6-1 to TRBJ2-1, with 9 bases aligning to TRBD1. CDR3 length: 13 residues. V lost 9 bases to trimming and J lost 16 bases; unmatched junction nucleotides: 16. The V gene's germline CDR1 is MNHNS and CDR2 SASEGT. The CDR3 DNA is TGTGCCAGTCTATTACAAACCGGGACAGGGCATTTCTTC. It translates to CASLLQTGTGHFF.

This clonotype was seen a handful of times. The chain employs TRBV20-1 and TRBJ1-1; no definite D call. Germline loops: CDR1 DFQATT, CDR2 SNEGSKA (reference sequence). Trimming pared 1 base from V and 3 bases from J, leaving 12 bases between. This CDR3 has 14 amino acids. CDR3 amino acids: CSARVGSPHTEAFF. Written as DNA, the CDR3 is TGCAGTGCTAGAGTTGGTAGCCCCCACACTGAAGCTTTCTTT.

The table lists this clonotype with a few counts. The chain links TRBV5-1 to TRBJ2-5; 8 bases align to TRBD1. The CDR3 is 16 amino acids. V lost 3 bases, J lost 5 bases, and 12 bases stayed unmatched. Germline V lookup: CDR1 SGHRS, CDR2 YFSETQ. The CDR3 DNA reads TGCGCCAGCAGCTCCCAAACAGGGGGTCTGGGGGAGACCCAGTACTTC. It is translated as CASSSQTGGLGETQYF.

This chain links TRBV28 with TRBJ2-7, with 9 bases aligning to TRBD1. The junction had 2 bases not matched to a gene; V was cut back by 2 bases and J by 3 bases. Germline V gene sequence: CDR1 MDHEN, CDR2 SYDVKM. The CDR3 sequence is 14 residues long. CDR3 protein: CASSLGGQGYEQYV. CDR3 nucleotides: TGTGCCAGCAGTTTAGGGGGACAGGGCTACGAGCAGTACGTC.

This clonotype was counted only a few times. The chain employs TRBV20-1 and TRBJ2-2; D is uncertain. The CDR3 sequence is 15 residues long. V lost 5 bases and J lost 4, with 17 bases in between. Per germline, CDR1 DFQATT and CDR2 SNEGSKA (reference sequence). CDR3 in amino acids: CSAPRALRGTGELFF. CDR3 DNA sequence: TGCAGTGCTCCCCGGGCCCTAAGAGGCACCGGGGAGCTGTTTTTT.

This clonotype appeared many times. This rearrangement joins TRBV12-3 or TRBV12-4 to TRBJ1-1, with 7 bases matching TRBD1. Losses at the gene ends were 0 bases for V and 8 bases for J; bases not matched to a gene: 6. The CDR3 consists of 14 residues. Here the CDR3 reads CASSLARGNHEAFF. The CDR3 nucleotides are TGTGCCAGCAGTTTAGCCAGGGGGAACCACGAAGCTTTCTTT.

Here the CDR3 reads CASSSRTGHGYGYTF. For the CDR3, the DNA is TGCGCCAGCAGCTCCAGGACAGGGCATGGCTATGGCTACACCTTC. The rearrangement joins TRBV5-1 to TRBJ1-2, with 8 positions matching TRBD1. Trimming cost V 3 bases and J 4 bases; bases outside gene matches: 8. The germline gives CDR1 SGHRS, CDR2 YFSETQ. The CDR3 loop spans 15 amino acids.

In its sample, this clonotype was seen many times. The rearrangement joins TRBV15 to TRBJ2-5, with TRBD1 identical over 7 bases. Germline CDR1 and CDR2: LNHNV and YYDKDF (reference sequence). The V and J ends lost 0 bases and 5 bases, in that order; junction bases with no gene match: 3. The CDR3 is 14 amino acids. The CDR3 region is CATSRDPGQETQYF. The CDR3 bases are TGTGCCACCAGCAGAGATCCGGGACAGGAGACCCAGTACTTC.